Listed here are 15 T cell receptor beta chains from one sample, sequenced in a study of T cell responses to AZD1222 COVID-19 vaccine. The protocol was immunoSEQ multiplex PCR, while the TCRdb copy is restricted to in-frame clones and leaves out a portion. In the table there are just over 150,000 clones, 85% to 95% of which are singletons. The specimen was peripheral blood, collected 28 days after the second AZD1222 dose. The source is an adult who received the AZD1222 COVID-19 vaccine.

The DNA of the CDR3 is TGCGCCAGCAGCTTCCAAGGGGAGGGTGGCTACACCTTC. This gives the protein CASSFQGEGGYTF. The rearrangement links TRBV5-1 to TRBJ1-2; tentatively, D is TRBD1 (5 bases). V lost 2 bases and J 7 bases, leaving 12 bases between the germline ends. Germline V gene data show CDR1 as SGHRS and CDR2 as YFSETQ. The CDR3 runs 13 residues.

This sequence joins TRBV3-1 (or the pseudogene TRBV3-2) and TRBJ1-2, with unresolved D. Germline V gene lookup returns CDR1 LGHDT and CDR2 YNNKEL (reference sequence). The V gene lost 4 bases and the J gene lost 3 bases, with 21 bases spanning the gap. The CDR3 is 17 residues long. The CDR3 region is CASSPLPKRPSHYGYTF. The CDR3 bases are TGTGCCAGCAGCCCCCTCCCTAAAAGGCCCTCGCACTATGGCTACACCTTC.

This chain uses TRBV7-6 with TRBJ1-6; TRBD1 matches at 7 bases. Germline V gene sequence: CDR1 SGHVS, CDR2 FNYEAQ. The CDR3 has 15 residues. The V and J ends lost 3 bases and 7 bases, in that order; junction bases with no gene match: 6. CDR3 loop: CASSLWTGPNSPLHF. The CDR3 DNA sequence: TGTGCCAGCAGCTTGTGGACAGGTCCGAATTCACCCCTCCACTTT.

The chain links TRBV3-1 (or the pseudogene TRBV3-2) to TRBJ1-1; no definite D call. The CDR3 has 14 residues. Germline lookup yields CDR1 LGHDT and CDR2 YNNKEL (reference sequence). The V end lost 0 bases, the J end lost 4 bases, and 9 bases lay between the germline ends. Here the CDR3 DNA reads TGTGCCAGCAGCCAAGATTGGGCGTCCACTGAAGCTTTCTTT. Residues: CASSQDWASTEAFF.

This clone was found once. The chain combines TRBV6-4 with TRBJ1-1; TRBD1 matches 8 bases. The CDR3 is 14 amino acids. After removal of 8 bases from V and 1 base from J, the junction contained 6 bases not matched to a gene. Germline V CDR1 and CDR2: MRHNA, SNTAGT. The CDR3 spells CASRTDRENTEAFF. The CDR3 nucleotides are TGTGCCAGCCGTACGGACAGGGAGAACACTGAAGCTTTCTTT.

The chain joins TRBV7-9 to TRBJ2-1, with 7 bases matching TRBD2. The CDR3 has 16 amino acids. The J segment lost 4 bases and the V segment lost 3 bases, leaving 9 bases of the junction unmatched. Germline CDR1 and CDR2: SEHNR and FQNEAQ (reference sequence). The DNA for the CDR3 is TGTGCCAGCAGCTTCCCTGTGGGGGGAGGGTACAATGAGCAGTTCTTC. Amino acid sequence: CASSFPVGGGYNEQFF.

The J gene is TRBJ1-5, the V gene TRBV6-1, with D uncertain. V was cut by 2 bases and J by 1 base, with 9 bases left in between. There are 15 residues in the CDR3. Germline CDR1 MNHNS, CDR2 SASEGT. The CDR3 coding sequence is TGTGCCAGCAGTGAACCGGCGGGGAGCAATCAGCCCCAGCATTTT. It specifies CASSEPAGSNQPQHF.

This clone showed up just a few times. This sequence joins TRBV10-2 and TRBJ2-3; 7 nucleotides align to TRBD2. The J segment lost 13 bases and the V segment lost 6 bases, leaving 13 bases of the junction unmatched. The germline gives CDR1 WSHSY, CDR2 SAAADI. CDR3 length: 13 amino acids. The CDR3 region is CASRREERTREYF. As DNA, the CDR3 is TGCGCCAGCAGGCGAGAGGAAAGGACTAGGGAGTATTTT.

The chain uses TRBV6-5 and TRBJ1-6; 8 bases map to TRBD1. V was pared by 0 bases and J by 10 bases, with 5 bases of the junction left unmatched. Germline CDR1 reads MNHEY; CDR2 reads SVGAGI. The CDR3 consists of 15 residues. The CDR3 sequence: CASSYSRQGNSPLHF. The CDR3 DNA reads TGTGCCAGCAGTTACTCGAGACAGGGGAACTCACCCCTCCACTTT.

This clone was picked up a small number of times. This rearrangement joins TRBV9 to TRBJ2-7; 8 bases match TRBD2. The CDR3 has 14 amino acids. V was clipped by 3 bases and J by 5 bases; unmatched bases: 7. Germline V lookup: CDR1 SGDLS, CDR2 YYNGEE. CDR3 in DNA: TGTGCCAGCAGCGCCAGCGGGAGAGGGGACGAGCAGTACTTC. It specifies CASSASGRGDEQYF.

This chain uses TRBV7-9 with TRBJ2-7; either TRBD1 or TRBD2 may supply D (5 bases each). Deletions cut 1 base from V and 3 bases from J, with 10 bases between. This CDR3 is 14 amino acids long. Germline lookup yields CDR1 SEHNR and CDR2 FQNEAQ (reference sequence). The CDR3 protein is CASSLGGTVYEQYF. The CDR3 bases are TGTGCCAGCAGCTTAGGTGGGACCGTCTACGAGCAGTACTTC.

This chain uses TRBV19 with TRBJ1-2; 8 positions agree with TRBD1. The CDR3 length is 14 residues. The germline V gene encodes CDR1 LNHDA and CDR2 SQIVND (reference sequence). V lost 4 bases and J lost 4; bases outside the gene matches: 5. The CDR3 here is CASSTPDRGYGYTF. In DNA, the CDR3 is TGTGCCAGTAGTACGCCCGACAGGGGCTATGGCTACACCTTC.

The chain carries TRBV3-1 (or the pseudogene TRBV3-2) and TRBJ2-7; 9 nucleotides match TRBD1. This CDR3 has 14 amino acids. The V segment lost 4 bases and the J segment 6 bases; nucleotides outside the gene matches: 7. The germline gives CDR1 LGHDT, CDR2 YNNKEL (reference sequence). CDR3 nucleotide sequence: TGTGCCAGCAGCCTTCCGGGACAGGGTTCCGAGCAGTACTTC. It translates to CASSLPGQGSEQYF.

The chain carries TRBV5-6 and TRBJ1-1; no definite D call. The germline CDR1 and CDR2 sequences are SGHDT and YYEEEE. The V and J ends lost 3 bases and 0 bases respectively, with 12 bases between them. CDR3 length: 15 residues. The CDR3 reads CASSSINGVNTEAFF. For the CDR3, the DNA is TGTGCCAGCAGCTCCATAAACGGCGTGAACACTGAAGCTTTCTTT.

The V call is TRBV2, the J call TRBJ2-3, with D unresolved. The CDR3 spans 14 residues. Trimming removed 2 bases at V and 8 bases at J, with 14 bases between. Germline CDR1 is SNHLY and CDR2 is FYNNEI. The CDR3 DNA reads TGTGCCAGCAGTGAATCGTTGGGGATTGGTACGCAGTATTTT. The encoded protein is CASSESLGIGTQYF.